The 2 T cell receptor beta chains given below trace back to one sample, sequenced in a study of persistence of HIV-infected CD4 T cells. The libraries were made with immunoSEQ version 4 in survey mode. Profiling relied on immunoSEQ multiplex PCR, and the TCRdb table lists in-frame clones only, not all of them. The repertoire consists of approximately 45,000 clones, with approximately 90% occurring once and the leading ten covering approximately 0.5%. This nonspecific control used anti-CD3/anti-CD28 bead stimulation of CD4+ T cells. Sorting of responding CD4+ T cells relied on upregulated CD40 ligand together with CD69. No antigens are known for them. The specimen comprised CD4+ T cells sorted from PBMCs after approximately 20-hour stimulation, sampled from a patient who received antiretroviral therapy. These receptors were taken from an adult woman with HIV who was CMV-seropositive.

Of note for this clone: Within the sample, other DNA sequences also encode this same CDR3. The chain uses TRBV29-1 and TRBJ2-1; 10 bases align to TRBD2. This CDR3 has 15 amino acids. Germline CDR1 and CDR2: SQVTM and ANQGSEA. After removal of 4 bases from V and 4 bases from J, the junction contained 7 bases not matched to a gene. CDR3 coding DNA: TGCAGCGTTGGGTTAGGGACTAGCGTATACAATGAGCAGTTCTTC. Residues: CSVGLGTSVYNEQFF.

V usage is TRBV2 and J usage is TRBJ2-5; D is uncertain. This CDR3 comprises 17 residues. Germline V gene sequence: CDR1 SNHLY, CDR2 FYNNEI. V shed 6 bases and J shed 2 bases, with 22 bases lying between them. This CDR3 is CASSGASIRAFQETQYF. In nucleotides, the CDR3 is TGTGCCAGCAGCGGCGCGAGCATTAGAGCCTTTCAAGAGACCCAGTACTTC. The full variable domain, with the rest looked up from reference TRBV2 and TRBJ2-5, is EPEVTQTPSHQVTQMGQEVILRCVPISNHLYFYWYRQILGQKVEFLVSFYNNEISEKSEIFDDQFSVERPDGSNFTLKIRSTKLEDSAMYFCASSGASIRAFQETQYFGPGTRLLVL.